This T cell receptor (beta chain) is drawn from a study of shared clonotypes between healthy human individuals. Whole-study context: Samples came from a couple of female and three male donors aged 18 to 49. Researchers assigned three CD4 naive, three CD4 memory, two CD8 naive and one CD8 memory plate to each donor.

Sequencing used immunoSEQ multiplex PCR; TCRdb keeps in-frame clones, though not all of them. This sample carries roughly 2,300,000 clones, around 93% of them seen once, and the ten largest clones take 0.37%. Germline V gives CDR1 MGHRA, CDR2 YSYEKL. This CDR3 is 13 amino acids long. V gave up 2 bases and J gave up 6 bases, with 10 bases separating them. The sample consisted of naive CD4+ T cells from PBMCs. As to subset: CD45RA+ positively selected. The sequence came from a man between 18 and 35 years old in good health. Some clones in this sample may be carry-over from other donors' samples. This sequence joins TRBV4-1 and TRBJ1-1, with D hard to call. The CDR3 sequence: CASSQTTDPEAFF. The CDR3 DNA reads TGCGCCAGCAGCCAAACCACCGATCCTGAAGCTTTCTTT.